This entry concerns a single T cell receptor beta chain. In the original workflow: By means of reference gene primer amplification, nucleated cell counts were estimated. The repertoire was sequenced with immunoSEQ multiplex PCR; TCRdb's copy has only in-frame clones and lacks some. D and trimming were read from the DNA, whereas the V and J calls and clone size are those reported in that table. Among 200,000 to 250,000 clones listed, approximately 85% were seen once. This CDR3 spans 16 amino acids. V shed 2 bases and J shed 0 bases, with 10 bases lying between them. Germline V CDR1 and CDR2: SGHNT, YENEEA. The data derive from a study of blood T cell repertoires in COVID-19.

V gene TRBV11-3 combines with J gene TRBJ2-2; TRBD2 might be the D (5 bases). This sequence originates from a woman aged 45-65 years with active or convalescent COVID-19. The sequencing sample was made of peripheral blood. CDR3 sequence (DNA): TGTGCCAGCAGCTTATCGGGGTCTACGAACACCGGGGAGCTGTTTTTT. This gives the protein CASSLSGSTNTGELFF.